This TCR beta chain came from a study of CXCR3-negative and CXCR3-positive naive CD8 T cells. Study-wide points: TRB CDR3s of CXCR3-positive naive cells were more hydrophobic than those of CXCR3-negative naive cells.

Concerning this clonotype: Its antigen is not known.

Each TRB cDNA library was prepared by 5' RACE (with UMI labels). TCRdb reprocessed the 5' RACE reads and keeps a single row for each CDR3 protein, giving no DNA. This sample's table has fewer than 140,000 distinct CDR3 sequences. Germline V gene data show CDR1 as SEHNR and CDR2 as FQNEAQ (reference sequence). The CDR3 extends over 15 amino acids. The chain has TRBV7-9 and TRBJ1-1; TCRdb picks TRBD1, but there is no DNA to check that call. Sequences were obtained from naive CXCR3+ CD8+ T cells from blood. The sample's subset: CD45RO-CCR7+CD27+CD95- naive CD8+ T cells expressing CXCR3 (TNR3+). The sequence was obtained from a human donor in good health. Some clones in this sample may be carry-over from other donors' samples. CDR3 sequence reads: CASSLEVNSGWRAFF.